Sequencing of this T cell receptor (beta chain) was carried out in a study of blood T cells in healthy people across ages. Study-level findings and limits: Considered underestimates were the diversity estimates obtained from one million T cells.

A second PCR, run for 7 to 11 cycles, used a sample-barcoded 5' primer plus a J-beta primer mix. One entry per CDR3 protein, called by TCRdb with MiXCR from the 5' RACE reads. The profile shows 890,000 or so distinct CDR3 sequences, less than 80% of them singletons. On this clonotype itself: The antigen is unknown.

CDR3 length: 15 amino acids. Germline CDR1 reads SGHDT; CDR2 reads YYEEEE. This sequence joins TRBV5-6 and TRBJ2-4; 8 bases match TRBD1. TRBJ2-7 explains the end of the DNA better; the J call may be wrong. The sequence was obtained from a man aged 25 to 40 in good health. Sequencing used blood. The CDR3 sequence is CASSFTGQGGYEQYF. The CDR3 bases are TGTGCCAGCAGCTTCACTGGACAGGGCGGATACGAGCAGTACTTC.